This T cell receptor beta chain came from a study of T cell responses to AZD1222 COVID-19 vaccine. The study's findings and limits: Seropositive AZD1222 recipients at baseline numbered only 5 to 7. Elevations in Spike-specific TCR breadth and depth followed administration of two AZD1222 doses. Donors, mostly white British, included more females; clonal diversity was possibly underestimated.

The V gene's germline CDR1 is MDHEN and CDR2 SYDVKM. The CDR3 consists of 17 residues. V lost 10 bases and J lost 7; bases outside the gene matches: 18. Here immunoSEQ multiplex PCR was the method, and the copy in TCRdb shows in-frame clones only, minus some. Of fewer than 150,000 clones listed, 88% are singletons. Doses given second, at about 4 or about 12 weeks, were pooled. Turning to this clone: The antigen remains unidentified.

This receptor was identified in an adult who received the AZD1222 COVID-19 vaccine. Sequences were derived from peripheral blood, sampled 28 days after the second AZD1222 dose. The chain has TRBV28 and TRBJ2-6; TRBD1 matches 8 bases. The CDR3 here is CAIQGGQDLSRANVLTF. For the CDR3, the DNA is TGTGCCATCCAGGGGGGACAGGACCTCTCTCGAGCCAACGTCCTGACTTTC.